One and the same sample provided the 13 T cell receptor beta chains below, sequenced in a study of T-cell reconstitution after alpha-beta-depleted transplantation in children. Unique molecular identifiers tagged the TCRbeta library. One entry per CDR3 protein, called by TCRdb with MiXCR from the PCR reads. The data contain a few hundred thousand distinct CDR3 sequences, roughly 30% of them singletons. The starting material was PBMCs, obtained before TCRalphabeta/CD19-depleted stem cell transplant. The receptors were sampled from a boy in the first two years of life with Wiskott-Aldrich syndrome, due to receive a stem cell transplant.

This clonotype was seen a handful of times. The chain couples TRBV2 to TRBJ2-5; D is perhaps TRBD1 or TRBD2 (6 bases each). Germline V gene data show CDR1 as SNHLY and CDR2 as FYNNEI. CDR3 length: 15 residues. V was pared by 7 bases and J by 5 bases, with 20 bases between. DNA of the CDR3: TGTGCCAGCACGATTTACGGGGGCCGCCCGGAGACCCAGTACTTC. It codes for CASTIYGGRPETQYF.

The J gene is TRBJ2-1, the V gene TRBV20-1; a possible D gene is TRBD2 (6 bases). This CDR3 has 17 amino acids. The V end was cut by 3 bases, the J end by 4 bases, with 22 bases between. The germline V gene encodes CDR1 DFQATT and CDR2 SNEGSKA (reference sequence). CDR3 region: CSASFPTGVPRYNEQFF. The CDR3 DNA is TGCAGTGCTAGTTTCCCTACGGGGGTCCCCCGTTACAATGAGCAGTTCTTC.

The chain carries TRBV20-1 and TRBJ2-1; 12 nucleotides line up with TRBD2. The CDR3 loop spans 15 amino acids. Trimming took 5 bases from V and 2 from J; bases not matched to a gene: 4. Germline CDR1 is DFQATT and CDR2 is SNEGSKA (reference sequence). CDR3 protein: CSADRLAGAYNEQFF. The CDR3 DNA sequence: TGCAGTGCTGATAGACTAGCGGGAGCCTACAATGAGCAGTTCTTC.

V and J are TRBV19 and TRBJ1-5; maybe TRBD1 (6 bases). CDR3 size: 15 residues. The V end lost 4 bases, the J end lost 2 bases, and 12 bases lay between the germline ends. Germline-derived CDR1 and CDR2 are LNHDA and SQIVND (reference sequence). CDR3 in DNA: TGTGCCAGTAGTACCAACAGGGATGGCAATCAGCCCCAGCATTTT. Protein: CASSTNRDGNQPQHF.

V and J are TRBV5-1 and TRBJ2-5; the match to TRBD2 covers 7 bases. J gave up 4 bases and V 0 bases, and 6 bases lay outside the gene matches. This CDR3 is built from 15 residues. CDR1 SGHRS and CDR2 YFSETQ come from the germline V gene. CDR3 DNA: TGCGCCAGCAGCTTGGCCGGGGGGAATGGAGAGACCCAGTACTTC. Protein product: CASSLAGGNGETQYF.

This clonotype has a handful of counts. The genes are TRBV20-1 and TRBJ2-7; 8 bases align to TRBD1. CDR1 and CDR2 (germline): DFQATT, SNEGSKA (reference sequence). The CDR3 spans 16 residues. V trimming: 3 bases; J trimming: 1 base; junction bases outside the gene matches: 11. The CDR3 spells CSARRITGGSSYEQYF. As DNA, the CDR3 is TGCAGTGCTAGGAGAATTACAGGGGGAAGTTCCTACGAGCAGTACTTC.

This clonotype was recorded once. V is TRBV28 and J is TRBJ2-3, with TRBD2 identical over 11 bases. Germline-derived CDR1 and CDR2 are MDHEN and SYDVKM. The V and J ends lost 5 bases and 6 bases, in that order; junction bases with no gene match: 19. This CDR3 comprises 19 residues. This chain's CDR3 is CASSPTRGVSGRAKDTQYF. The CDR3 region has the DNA TGTGCCAGCAGTCCTACCCGGGGGGTTAGCGGGAGGGCTAAGGATACGCAGTATTTT.

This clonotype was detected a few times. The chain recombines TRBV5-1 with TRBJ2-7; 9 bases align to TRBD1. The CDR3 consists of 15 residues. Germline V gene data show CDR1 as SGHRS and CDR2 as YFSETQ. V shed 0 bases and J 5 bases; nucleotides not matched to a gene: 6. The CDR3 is CASSLDMGQGHEQYF. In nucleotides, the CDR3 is TGCGCCAGCAGCTTGGACATGGGACAGGGCCACGAGCAGTACTTC.

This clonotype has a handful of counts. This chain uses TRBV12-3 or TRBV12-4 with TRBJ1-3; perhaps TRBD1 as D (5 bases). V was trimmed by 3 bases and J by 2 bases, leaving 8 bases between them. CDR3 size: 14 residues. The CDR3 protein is CASSFKGTGNTIYF. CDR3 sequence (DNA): TGTGCCAGCAGTTTTAAGGGGACTGGAAACACCATATATTTT.

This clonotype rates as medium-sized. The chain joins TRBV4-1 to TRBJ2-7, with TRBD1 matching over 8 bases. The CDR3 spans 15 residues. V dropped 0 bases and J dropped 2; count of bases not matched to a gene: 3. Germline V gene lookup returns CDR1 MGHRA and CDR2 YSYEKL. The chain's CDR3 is CASSQEQGVTYEQYF. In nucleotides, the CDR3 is TGCGCCAGCAGCCAAGAACAGGGGGTAACCTACGAGCAGTACTTC.

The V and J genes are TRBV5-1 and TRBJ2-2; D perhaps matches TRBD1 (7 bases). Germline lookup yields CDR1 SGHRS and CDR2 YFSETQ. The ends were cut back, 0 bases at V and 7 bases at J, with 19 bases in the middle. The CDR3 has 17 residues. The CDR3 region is CASSLEGWTGGDGELFF. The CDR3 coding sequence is TGCGCCAGCAGCTTGGAAGGCTGGACAGGAGGGGACGGGGAGCTGTTTTTT.

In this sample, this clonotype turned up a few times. CDR3 sequence (DNA): TGTGCCAGCAGGACCACTAGCGTCGCGAACACCGGGGAGCTGTTTTTT. Amino acids: CASRTTSVANTGELFF. The chain has TRBV25-1 and TRBJ2-2, with 7 bases matching TRBD2. The V segment lost 6 bases and the J segment 0 bases; nucleotides outside the gene matches: 7. The CDR3 extends over 16 amino acids. Germline lookup yields CDR1 MGHDK and CDR2 SYGVNS. The whole variable domain, remainder taken from reference TRBV25-1 and TRBJ2-2, is EADIYQTPRYLVIGTGKKITLECSQTMGHDKMYWYQQDPGMELHLIHYSYGVNSTEKGDLSSESTVSRIRTEHFPLTLESARPSHTSQYLCASRTTSVANTGELFFGEGSRLTVL.

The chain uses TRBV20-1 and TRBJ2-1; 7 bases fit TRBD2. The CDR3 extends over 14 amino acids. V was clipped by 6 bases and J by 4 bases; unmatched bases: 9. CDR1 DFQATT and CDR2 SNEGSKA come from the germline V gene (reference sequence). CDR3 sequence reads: CSAERLAGYNEQFF. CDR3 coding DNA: TGCAGTGCGGAAAGACTAGCAGGATACAATGAGCAGTTCTTC.